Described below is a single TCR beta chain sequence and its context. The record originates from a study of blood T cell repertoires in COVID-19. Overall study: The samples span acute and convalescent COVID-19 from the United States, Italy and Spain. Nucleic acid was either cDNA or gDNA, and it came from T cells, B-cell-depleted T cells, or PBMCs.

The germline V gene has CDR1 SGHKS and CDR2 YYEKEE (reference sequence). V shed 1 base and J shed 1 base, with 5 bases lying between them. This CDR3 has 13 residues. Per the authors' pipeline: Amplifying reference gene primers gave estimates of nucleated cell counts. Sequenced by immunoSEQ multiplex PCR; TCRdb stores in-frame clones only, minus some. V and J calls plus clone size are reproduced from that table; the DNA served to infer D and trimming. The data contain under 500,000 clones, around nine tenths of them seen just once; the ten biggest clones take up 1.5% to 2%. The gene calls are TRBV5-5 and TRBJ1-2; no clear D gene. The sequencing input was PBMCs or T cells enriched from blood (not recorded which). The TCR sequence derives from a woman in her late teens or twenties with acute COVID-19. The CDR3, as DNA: TGTGCCAGCAGCTTGTCCCTTAACTATGGCTACACCTTC. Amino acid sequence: CASSLSLNYGYTF.